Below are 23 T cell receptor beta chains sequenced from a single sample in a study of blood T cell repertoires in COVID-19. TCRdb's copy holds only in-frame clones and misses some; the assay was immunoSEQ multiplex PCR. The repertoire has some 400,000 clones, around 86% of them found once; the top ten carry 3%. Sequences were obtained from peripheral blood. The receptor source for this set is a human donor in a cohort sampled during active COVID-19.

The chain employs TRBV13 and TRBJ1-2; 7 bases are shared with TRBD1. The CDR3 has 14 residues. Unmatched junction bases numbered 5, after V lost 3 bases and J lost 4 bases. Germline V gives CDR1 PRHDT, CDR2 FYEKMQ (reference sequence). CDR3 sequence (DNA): TGTGCCAGCAGCTTGGCAGGGGGATCCTATGGCTACACCTTC. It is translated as CASSLAGGSYGYTF.

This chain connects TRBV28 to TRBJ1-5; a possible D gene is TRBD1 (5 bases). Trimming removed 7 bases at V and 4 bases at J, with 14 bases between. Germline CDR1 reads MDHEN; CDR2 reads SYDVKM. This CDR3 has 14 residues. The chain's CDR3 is CASIPQVRNQPQHF. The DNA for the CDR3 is TGTGCCAGCATCCCACAGGTTAGAAATCAGCCCCAGCATTTT.

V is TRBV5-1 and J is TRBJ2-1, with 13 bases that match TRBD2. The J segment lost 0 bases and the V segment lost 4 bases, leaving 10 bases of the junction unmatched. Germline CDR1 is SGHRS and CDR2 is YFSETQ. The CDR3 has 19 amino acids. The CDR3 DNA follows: TGCGCCAGCAGCAACCTACTAGCGGGAGGGCCGAGCTCCTACAATGAGCAGTTCTTC. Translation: CASSNLLAGGPSSYNEQFF.

CDR3 DNA: TGTGCCAGCACTGGGACAGGGCAACTCAATGAGCAGTTCTTC. Protein sequence: CASTGTGQLNEQFF. The chain joins TRBV5-4 to TRBJ2-1; 9 nucleotides line up with TRBD1. CDR3 length: 14 amino acids. V gave up 6 bases and J gave up 6 bases; unmatched junction bases: 7. CDR1 and CDR2 (germline): SGHNT, YYREEE (reference sequence).

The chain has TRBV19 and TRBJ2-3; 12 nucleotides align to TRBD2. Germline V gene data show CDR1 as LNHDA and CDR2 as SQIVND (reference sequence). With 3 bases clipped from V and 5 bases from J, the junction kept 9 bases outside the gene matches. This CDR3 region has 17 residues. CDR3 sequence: CASSIGRGLAGGDTQYF. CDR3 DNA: TGTGCCAGTAGTATTGGCAGGGGACTAGCGGGTGGAGATACGCAGTATTTT. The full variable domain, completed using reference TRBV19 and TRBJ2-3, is DGGITQSPKYLFRKEGQNVTLSCEQNLNHDAMYWYRQDPGQGLRLIYYSQIVNDFQKGDIAEGYSVSREKKESFPLTVTSAQKNPTAFYLCASSIGRGLAGGDTQYFGPGTRLTVL.

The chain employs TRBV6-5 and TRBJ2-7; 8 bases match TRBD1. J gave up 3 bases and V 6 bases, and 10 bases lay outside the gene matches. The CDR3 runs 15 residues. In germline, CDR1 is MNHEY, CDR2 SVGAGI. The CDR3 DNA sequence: TGTGCCAGCAGACCACAGACAGGGGACGGCTACGAGCAGTACTTC. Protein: CASRPQTGDGYEQYF.

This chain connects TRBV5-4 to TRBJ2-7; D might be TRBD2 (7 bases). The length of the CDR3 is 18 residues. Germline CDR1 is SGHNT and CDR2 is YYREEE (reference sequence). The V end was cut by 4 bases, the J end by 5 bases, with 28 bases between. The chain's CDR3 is CASSRLVGGGQMMNEQYF. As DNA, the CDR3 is TGTGCCAGCAGCCGTTTAGTCGGCGGGGGCCAAATGATGAACGAGCAGTACTTC.

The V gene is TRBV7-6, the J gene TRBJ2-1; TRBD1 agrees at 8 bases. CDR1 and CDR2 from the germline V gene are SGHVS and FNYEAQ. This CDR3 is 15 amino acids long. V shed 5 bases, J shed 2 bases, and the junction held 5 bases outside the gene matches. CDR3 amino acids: CASSARQGPYNEQFF. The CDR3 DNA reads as TGTGCCAGCAGCGCACGACAGGGGCCCTACAATGAGCAGTTCTTC.

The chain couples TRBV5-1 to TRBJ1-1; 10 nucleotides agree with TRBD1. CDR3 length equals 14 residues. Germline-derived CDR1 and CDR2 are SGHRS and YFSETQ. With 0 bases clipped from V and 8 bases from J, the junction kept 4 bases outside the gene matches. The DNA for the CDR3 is TGCGCCAGCAGCTTGGGGGACAGGGGAATGGAAGCTTTCTTT. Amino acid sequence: CASSLGDRGMEAFF.

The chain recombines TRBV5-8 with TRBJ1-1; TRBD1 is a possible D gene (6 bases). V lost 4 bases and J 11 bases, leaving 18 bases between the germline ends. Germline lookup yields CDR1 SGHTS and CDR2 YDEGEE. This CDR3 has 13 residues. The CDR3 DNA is TGTGCCAGCAGCCATCGGGAAGGGGGTGACGCTTTCTTT. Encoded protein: CASSHREGGDAFF.

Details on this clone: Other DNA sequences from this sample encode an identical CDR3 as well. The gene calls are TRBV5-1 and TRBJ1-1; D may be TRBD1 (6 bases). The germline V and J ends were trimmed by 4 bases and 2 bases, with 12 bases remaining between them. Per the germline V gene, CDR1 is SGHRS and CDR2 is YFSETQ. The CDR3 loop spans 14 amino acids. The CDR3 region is CASSPRQANTEAFF. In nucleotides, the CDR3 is TGCGCCAGCAGCCCCCGACAGGCAAACACTGAAGCTTTCTTT.

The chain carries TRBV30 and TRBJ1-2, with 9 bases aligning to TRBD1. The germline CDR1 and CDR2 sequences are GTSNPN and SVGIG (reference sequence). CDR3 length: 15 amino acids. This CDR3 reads CAGRSDRGVNYGYTF. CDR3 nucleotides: TGTGCTGGACGGTCCGACAGGGGGGTTAACTATGGCTACACCTTC.

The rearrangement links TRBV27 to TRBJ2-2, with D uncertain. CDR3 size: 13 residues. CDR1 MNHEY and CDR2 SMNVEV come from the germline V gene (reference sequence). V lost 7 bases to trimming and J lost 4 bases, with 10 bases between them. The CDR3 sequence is CASKKWATGELFF. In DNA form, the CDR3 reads TGTGCCAGCAAAAAGTGGGCCACCGGGGAGCTGTTTTTT.

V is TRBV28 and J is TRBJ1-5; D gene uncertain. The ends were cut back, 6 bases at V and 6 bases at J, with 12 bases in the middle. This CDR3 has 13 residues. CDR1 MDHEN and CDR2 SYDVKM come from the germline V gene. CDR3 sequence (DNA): TGTGCCAGCAGGCGGGAGGGTGGTCAGCCCCAGCATTTT. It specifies CASRREGGQPQHF.

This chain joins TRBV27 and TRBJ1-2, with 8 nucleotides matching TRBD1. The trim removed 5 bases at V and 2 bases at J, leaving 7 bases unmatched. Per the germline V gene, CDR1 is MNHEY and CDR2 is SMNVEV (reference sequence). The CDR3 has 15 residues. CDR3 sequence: CASSLSGGANYGYTF. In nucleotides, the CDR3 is TGTGCCAGCAGTCTTTCAGGGGGCGCCAACTATGGCTACACCTTC.

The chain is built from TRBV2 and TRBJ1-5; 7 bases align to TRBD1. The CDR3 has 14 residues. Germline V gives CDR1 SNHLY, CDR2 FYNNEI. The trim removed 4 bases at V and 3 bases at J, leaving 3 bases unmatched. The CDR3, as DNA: TGTGCCAGCAGTGGGGGACAGCCCAATCAGCCCCAGCATTTT. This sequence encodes CASSGGQPNQPQHF.

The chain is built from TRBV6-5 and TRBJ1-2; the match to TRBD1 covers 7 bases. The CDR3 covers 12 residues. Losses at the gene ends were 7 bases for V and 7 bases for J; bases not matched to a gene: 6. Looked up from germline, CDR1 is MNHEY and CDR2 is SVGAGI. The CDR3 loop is CASMRDRAGYTF. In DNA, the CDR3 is TGTGCCAGCATGAGGGACAGAGCTGGCTACACCTTC.

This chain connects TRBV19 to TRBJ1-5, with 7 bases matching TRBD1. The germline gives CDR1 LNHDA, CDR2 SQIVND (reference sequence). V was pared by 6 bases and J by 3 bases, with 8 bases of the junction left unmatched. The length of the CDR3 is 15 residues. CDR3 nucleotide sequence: TGTGCCAGTAGCTGGGACAGAGTGGACAATCAGCCCCAGCATTTT. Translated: CASSWDRVDNQPQHF.

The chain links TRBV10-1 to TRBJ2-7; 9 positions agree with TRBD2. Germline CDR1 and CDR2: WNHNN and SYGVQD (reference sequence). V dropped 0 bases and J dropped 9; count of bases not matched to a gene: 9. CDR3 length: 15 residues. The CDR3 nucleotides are TGCGCCAGCAGTGAGTCAAGGGTAGCGGGAGCGGCGCAGTACTTC. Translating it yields CASSESRVAGAAQYF.

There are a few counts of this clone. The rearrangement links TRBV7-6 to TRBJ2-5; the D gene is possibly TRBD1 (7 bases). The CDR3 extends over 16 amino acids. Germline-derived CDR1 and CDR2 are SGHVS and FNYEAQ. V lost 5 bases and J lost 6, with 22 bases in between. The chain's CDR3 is CASSPTGSGGPKTQYF. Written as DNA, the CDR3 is TGTGCCAGCAGCCCCACAGGCTCAGGGGGGCCCAAGACCCAGTACTTC.

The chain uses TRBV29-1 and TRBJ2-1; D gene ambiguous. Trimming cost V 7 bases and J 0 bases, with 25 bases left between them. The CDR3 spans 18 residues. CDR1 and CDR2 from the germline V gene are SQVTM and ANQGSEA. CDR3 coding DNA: TGCAGCGCTTATGCGAGGATCTATGCCTCTCACTCCTACAATGAGCAGTTCTTC. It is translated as CSAYARIYASHSYNEQFF.

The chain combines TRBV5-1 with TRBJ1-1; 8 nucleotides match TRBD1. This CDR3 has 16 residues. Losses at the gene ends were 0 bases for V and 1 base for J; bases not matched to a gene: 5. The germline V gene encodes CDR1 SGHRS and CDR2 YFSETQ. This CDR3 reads CASSLGTGMGNTEAFF. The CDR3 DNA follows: TGCGCCAGCAGCTTGGGGACAGGGATGGGGAACACTGAAGCTTTCTTT.

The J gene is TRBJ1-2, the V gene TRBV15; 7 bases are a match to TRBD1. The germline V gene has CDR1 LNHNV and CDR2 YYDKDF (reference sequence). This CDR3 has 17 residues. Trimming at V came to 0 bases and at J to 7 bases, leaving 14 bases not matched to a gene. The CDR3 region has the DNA TGTGCCACCAGCAGAGATAAAGGATCAGGGGGAAACGGTGGCTACACCTTC. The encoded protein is CATSRDKGSGGNGGYTF. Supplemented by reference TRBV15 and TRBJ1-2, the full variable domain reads DAMVIQNPRYQVTQFGKPVTLSCSQTLNHNVMYWYQQKSSQAPKLLFHYYDKDFNNEADTPDNFQSRRPNTSFCFLDIRSPGLGDTAMYLCATSRDKGSGGNGGYTFGSGTRLTVV.